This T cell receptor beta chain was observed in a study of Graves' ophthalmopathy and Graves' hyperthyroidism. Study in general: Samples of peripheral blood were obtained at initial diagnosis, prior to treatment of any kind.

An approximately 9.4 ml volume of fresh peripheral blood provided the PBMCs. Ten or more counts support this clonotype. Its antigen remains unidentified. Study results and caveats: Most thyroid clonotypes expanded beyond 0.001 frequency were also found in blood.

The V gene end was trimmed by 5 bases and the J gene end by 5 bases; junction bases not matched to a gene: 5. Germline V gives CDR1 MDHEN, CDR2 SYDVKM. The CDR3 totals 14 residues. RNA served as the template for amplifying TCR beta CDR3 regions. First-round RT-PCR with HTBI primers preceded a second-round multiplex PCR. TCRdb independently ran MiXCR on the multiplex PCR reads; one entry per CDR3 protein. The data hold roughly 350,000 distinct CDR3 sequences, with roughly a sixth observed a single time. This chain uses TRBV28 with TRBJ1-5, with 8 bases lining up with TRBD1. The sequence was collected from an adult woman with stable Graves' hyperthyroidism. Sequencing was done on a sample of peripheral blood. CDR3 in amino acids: CASSQGAPYQPQHF. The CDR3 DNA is TGTGCCAGCAGTCAGGGGGCTCCCTATCAGCCCCAGCATTTT.